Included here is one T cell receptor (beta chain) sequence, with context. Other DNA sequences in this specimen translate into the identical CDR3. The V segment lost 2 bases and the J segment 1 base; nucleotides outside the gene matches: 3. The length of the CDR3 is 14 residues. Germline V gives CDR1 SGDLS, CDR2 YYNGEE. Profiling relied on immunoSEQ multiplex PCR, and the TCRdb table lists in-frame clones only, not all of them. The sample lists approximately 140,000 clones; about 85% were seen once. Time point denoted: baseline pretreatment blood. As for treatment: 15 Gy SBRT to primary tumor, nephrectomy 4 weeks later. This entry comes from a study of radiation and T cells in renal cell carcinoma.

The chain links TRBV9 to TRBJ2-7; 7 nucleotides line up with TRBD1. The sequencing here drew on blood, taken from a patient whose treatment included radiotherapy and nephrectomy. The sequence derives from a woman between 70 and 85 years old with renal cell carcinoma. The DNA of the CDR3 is TGTGCCAGCAGCGTGGGGACAGTTTCCTACGAGCAGTACTTC. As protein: CASSVGTVSYEQYF. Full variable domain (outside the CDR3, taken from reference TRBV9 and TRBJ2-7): DSGVTQTPKHLITATGQRVTLRCSPRSGDLSVYWYQQSLDQGLQFLIQYYNGEERAKGNILERFSAQQFPDLHSELNLSSLELGDSALYFCASSVGTVSYEQYFGPGTRLTVT.